This record covers a single T cell receptor (beta chain). The data derive from a study of blood T cell repertoires in COVID-19. About the research overall: The cDNA or gDNA used as material had been derived from T cells, B-cell-depleted T cells, or PBMCs.

Germline V gene sequence: CDR1 WNHNN, CDR2 SYGVQD (reference sequence). The CDR3 has 14 residues. Trimming removed 2 bases at V and 5 bases at J, with 12 bases between. This table comes from immunoSEQ multiplex PCR, and its TCRdb copy is limited to in-frame clones, with some not included. The table shows roughly 82,000 clones, with around 82% occurring only once. The sample was peripheral blood. This chain connects TRBV10-1 to TRBJ1-1; no clear D gene. The receptor comes from a woman aged 55-75 years with acute or convalescent COVID-19. CDR3 in amino acids: CASSEGGLRTEAFF. The CDR3 DNA reads TGCGCCAGCAGTGAGGGCGGCTTAAGGACTGAAGCTTTCTTT.